The 14 T cell receptor beta chains reported below all come from one sample, sequenced in a study of CD8+CD57+ T cells in acquired aplastic anemia. The use of genomic DNA as template underpinned the TCR beta VDJ and CDR3 profiling. TCRdb reprocessed the reads via MiXCR and lists one record per CDR3 protein. The sample contains about 180,000 distinct CDR3 sequences, roughly half of which appear only once. Sequencing was done on a sample of sorted CD4+, CD8+, or CD8+CD57+ T cells (not recorded which) from PBMCs. Source of these receptors: a human donor in good health.

This chain uses TRBV12-3 or TRBV12-4 with TRBJ2-3; 9 bases are shared with TRBD2. Trimming cost V 1 base and J 4 bases; bases outside gene matches: 6. The CDR3 has 16 residues. The CDR3 coding sequence is TGTGCCAGCAGTTTAGATCAAGCGGGGGGCGCAGATACGCAGTATTTT. Residues: CASSLDQAGGADTQYF.

This clonotype came up a few times. The CDR3 bases are TGTGCCAGCAATGGCGGCACTAGCACAGATACGCAGTATTTT. This encodes CASNGGTSTDTQYF. The chain employs TRBV28 and TRBJ2-3; D not resolved. Germline V gives CDR1 MDHEN, CDR2 SYDVKM. This CDR3 comprises 14 residues. The V and J ends lost 7 bases and 0 bases respectively, with 11 bases between them.

In this sample, this clonotype is medium-sized. The V gene is TRBV15, the J gene TRBJ2-7; TRBD1 agrees at 8 bases. This CDR3 is 14 amino acids long. Germline lookup yields CDR1 LNHNV and CDR2 YYDKDF (reference sequence). J was trimmed by 6 bases and V by 0 bases; bases with no gene match: 4. CDR3 in amino acids: CATSRETGAAEQYF. The CDR3 DNA is TGTGCCACCAGCAGAGAGACAGGGGCAGCCGAGCAGTACTTC.

Notes on this clonotype: One junction end disagrees with the germline gene, perhaps due to a read error. The rearrangement links TRBV7-9 to TRBJ1-2; unclear D gene. The CDR3 has 11 residues. The germline gives CDR1 SEHNR, CDR2 FQNEAQ (reference sequence). CDR3 in amino acids: CASNLVVGYTF. The CDR3 nucleotides read TGTGCCAGCAACTTAGTCGTTGGCTACACCTTC.

The rearrangement joins TRBV29-1 to TRBJ2-2, with TRBD1 as a possible D gene (6 bases). V lost 5 bases and J 5 bases, leaving 12 bases between the germline ends. Germline V gene data show CDR1 as SQVTM and CDR2 as ANQGSEA. The CDR3 consists of 13 residues. This CDR3 reads CSVKIGGTGELFF. In DNA form, the CDR3 reads TGCAGCGTTAAAATAGGGGGAACCGGGGAGCTGTTTTTT.

This clonotype has a count of ten or more. V and J are TRBV11-2 and TRBJ1-1, with D uncertain. The V end was cut by 5 bases, the J end by 10 bases, with 14 bases between. In germline, CDR1 is SGHAT, CDR2 FQNNGV. The CDR3 is made up of 12 amino acids. The CDR3 DNA sequence: TGTGCCAGCAGCCCCAATTCGCACGGAGCTTTCTTT. Translation: CASSPNSHGAFF.

The chain recombines TRBV4-1 with TRBJ2-7; weak D call: TRBD1 (5 bases). The V gene lost 5 bases and the J gene lost 0 bases, with 14 bases spanning the gap. CDR3 size: 15 residues. Germline V CDR1 and CDR2: MGHRA, YSYEKL. The CDR3 coding sequence is TGCGCCAGCAGCGAGCAGGTAGGGGTCTCCTACGAGCAGTACTTC. This codes for CASSEQVGVSYEQYF.

Points on this clonotype: This may stem from a read error, because a much larger clone lies one nucleotide away. The CDR3 does not close with the conserved phenylalanine or tryptophan, likely indicating a read error. This chain connects TRBV6-1 to TRBJ1-2, with 10 positions matching TRBD1. V was pared by 4 bases and J by 6 bases, with 2 bases of the junction left unmatched. CDR3 size: 13 residues. CDR1 and CDR2 (germline): MNHNS, SASEGT. The CDR3 spells CASSGQGAHGYTL. Written as DNA, the CDR3 is TGTGCCAGCAGTGGACAGGGGGCGCATGGCTACACCCTC.

This clonotype was picked up many times. The chain employs TRBV12-3 or TRBV12-4 and TRBJ2-7, with 7 bases fitting TRBD1. CDR3 length equals 13 residues. Unmatched junction bases numbered 2, after V lost 1 base and J lost 5 bases. The CDR3 region is CASSLDRGDEQYF. CDR3 coding DNA: TGTGCCAGCAGTTTAGACAGGGGAGACGAGCAGTACTTC.

In this sample, this clonotype turned up many times. J is TRBJ1-6 and V is TRBV25-1, with 8 bases fitting TRBD1. This CDR3 is 17 amino acids long. J was trimmed by 0 bases and V by 3 bases; bases with no gene match: 4. CDR1 is MGHDK and CDR2 is SYGVNS in the germline V gene. DNA for the CDR3: TGTGCCAGCAGTGATACAACAGGGGGCTCCTATAATTCACCCCTCCACTTT. This translates into CASSDTTGGSYNSPLHF. The full variable domain, rest sourced from reference TRBV25-1 and TRBJ1-6, is EADIYQTPRYLVIGTGKKITLECSQTMGHDKMYWYQQDPGMELHLIHYSYGVNSTEKGDLSSESTVSRIRTEHFPLTLESARPSHTSQYLCASSDTTGGSYNSPLHFGNGTRLTVT.

This chain joins TRBV7-7 and TRBJ2-2; no reliable D call. Deletions cut 2 bases from V and 5 bases from J, with 6 bases between. Germline lookup yields CDR1 SSHAT and CDR2 FNYEAQ (reference sequence). This CDR3 spans 13 amino acids. CDR3 bases: TGTGCCAGCAGCTTAATGGAGACCGGGGAGCTGTTTTTT. Its translation is CASSLMETGELFF.

The V gene is TRBV13, the J gene TRBJ2-2; 9 bases match TRBD1. Trimming cost V 2 bases and J 9 bases; bases outside gene matches: 1. The germline gives CDR1 PRHDT, CDR2 FYEKMQ (reference sequence). The CDR3 is made up of 13 amino acids. The chain's CDR3 is CASSLTGGRELFF. Here the CDR3 DNA reads TGTGCCAGCAGCTTAACAGGGGGCCGGGAGCTGTTTTTT.

This clonotype was seen only a few times. V is TRBV20-1 and J is TRBJ2-1; TRBD2 matches 8 bases. Germline loops: CDR1 DFQATT, CDR2 SNEGSKA (reference sequence). This CDR3 is built from 16 residues. Losses at the gene ends were 1 base for V and 4 bases for J; bases not matched to a gene: 9. The CDR3 protein is CSARVVGRAEYNEQFF. CDR3 nucleotide sequence: TGCAGTGCTAGAGTCGTCGGGAGGGCAGAGTACAATGAGCAGTTCTTC.

The chain recombines TRBV19 with TRBJ2-7; D is possibly TRBD1 or TRBD2 (5 bases each). V was pared by 8 bases and J by 5 bases, with 19 bases between. The CDR3 sequence is 14 residues long. Germline loops: CDR1 LNHDA, CDR2 SQIVND (reference sequence). CDR3 amino acids: CASATGTPWDEQYF. CDR3 nucleotides: TGTGCCAGTGCGACCGGGACCCCTTGGGACGAGCAGTACTTC. Looking up the rest from reference TRBV19 and TRBJ2-7 gives the full variable domain: DGGITQSPKYLFRKEGQNVTLSCEQNLNHDAMYWYRQDPGQGLRLIYYSQIVNDFQKGDIAEGYSVSREKKESFPLTVTSAQKNPTAFYLCASATGTPWDEQYFGPGTRLTVT.